The 16 T cell receptor beta chains reported below all come from one sample, sequenced in a study of shared clonotypes between healthy human individuals. TCRdb's copy holds only in-frame clones and misses some; the assay was immunoSEQ multiplex PCR. The top ten clones hold over 1% of a sample with some 1,400,000 clones, about 96% of them seen once. Sequencing was performed on naive CD4+ T cells sorted from blood. Subset here: CD45RA+ positively selected. Receptor source: a man aged 25 to 40 in good health.

This clone came up once. The V and J genes are TRBV9 and TRBJ2-7; a possible D gene is TRBD2 (6 bases). CDR1 SGDLS and CDR2 YYNGEE come from the germline V gene. The V end lost 0 bases, the J end lost 3 bases, and 13 bases lay between the germline ends. CDR3 length: 15 amino acids. In DNA, the CDR3 is TGTGCCAGCAGCGTAGAAGGAGGGAGTGGCTACGAGCAGTACTTC. It codes for CASSVEGGSGYEQYF.

V gene TRBV30 combines with J gene TRBJ1-5; TRBD1 is a possible D gene (5 bases). Trimming pared 0 bases from V and 9 bases from J, leaving 12 bases between. In germline, CDR1 is GTSNPN, CDR2 SVGIG (reference sequence). The CDR3 has 13 residues. The CDR3 is CAWSVKGSGPQHF. The CDR3 nucleotides read TGTGCCTGGAGTGTAAAGGGGTCCGGGCCCCAGCATTTT.

This chain joins TRBV5-4 and TRBJ2-7; a weak D match, TRBD1 (6 bases). The ends were cut back, 4 bases at V and 6 bases at J, with 20 bases in the middle. The germline V gene encodes CDR1 SGHNT and CDR2 YYREEE (reference sequence). CDR3 length equals 15 residues. CDR3 loop: CASSIMTGAWGEQYF. Here the CDR3 DNA reads TGTGCCAGCAGCATAATGACAGGCGCCTGGGGCGAGCAGTACTTC.

The chain recombines TRBV7-6 with TRBJ2-3; no clear D. This CDR3 region has 13 residues. V was cut by 5 bases and J by 3 bases, with 9 bases left in between. Per the germline V gene, CDR1 is SGHVS and CDR2 is FNYEAQ. The CDR3 spells CASSRDLTDTQYF. In DNA form, the CDR3 reads TGTGCCAGCAGCCGCGACTTAACAGATACGCAGTATTTT.

The chain joins TRBV2 to TRBJ2-3, with D hard to call. Trimming shortened V by 4 bases and J by 2 bases, and 7 bases separated the two germline ends. In germline, CDR1 is SNHLY, CDR2 FYNNEI. The CDR3 has 13 residues. As DNA, the CDR3 is TGTGCCAGCAGTGGTCGGTTCACAGATACGCAGTATTTT. It encodes CASSGRFTDTQYF.

The CDR3 loop reads CASRPSGQTNQPQHF. The CDR3 bases are TGTGCCAGCAGGCCATCCGGACAGACTAATCAGCCCCAGCATTTT. This chain uses TRBV27 with TRBJ1-5; a possible D gene is TRBD1 (6 bases). CDR3 length: 15 amino acids. Trimming cost V 6 bases and J 4 bases, with 16 bases left between them. Germline assignment: CDR1 MNHEY and CDR2 SMNVEV (reference sequence).

The V and J genes are TRBV2 and TRBJ2-5; unclear D gene. V lost 1 base, J lost 2 bases, and 11 bases lay in between. CDR1 is SNHLY and CDR2 is FYNNEI in the germline V gene. CDR3 size: 15 residues. CDR3 sequence reads: CASSEGRIFQETQYF. The CDR3 DNA reads TGTGCCAGCAGTGAAGGGCGGATATTTCAAGAGACCCAGTACTTC.

This clone appeared a single time. This chain uses TRBV11-3 with TRBJ2-7, with D possibly being TRBD1 (6 bases). Trimming shortened V by 5 bases and J by 3 bases, and 11 bases separated the two germline ends. This CDR3 spans 13 amino acids. The V gene's germline CDR1 is SGHNT and CDR2 YENEEA. The chain's CDR3 is CASSRQVSYEQYF. CDR3 in DNA: TGTGCCAGCAGCCGACAGGTCAGCTACGAGCAGTACTTC.

V and J are TRBV9 and TRBJ2-1; 8 bases map to TRBD1. This CDR3 has 16 residues. Germline CDR1 is SGDLS and CDR2 is YYNGEE. With V trimmed by 0 bases and J by 7 bases, 9 bases remained unmatched. CDR3 bases: TGTGCCAGCAGCGTAGCTCTTGGGCAGGGGGCAAATGAGCAGTTCTTC. As protein: CASSVALGQGANEQFF.

The chain employs TRBV15 and TRBJ1-3, with 8 bases matching TRBD1. This CDR3 is 16 amino acids long. Germline V gene lookup returns CDR1 LNHNV and CDR2 YYDKDF (reference sequence). The J segment lost 5 bases and the V segment lost 3 bases, leaving 9 bases of the junction unmatched. CDR3 protein: CATSSDRGQRRNTIYF. The CDR3 bases are TGTGCCACCAGCAGCGACAGGGGACAGCGCCGAAACACCATATATTTT.

The gene calls are TRBV14 and TRBJ2-7; D not resolved. The V gene's germline CDR1 is SGHDN and CDR2 FVKESK. With 1 base removed from V and 0 bases from J, the gap between germline ends came to 13 bases. This CDR3 has 16 residues. CDR3 bases: TGTGCCAGCAGCCAAGGTTTAGGCTTTAGCTCCTACGAGCAGTACTTC. Translated: CASSQGLGFSSYEQYF.

With respect to this clone: This same CDR3 is encoded by further DNA sequences in the sample. V and J are TRBV2 and TRBJ2-5; D remains ambiguous. CDR1 is SNHLY, CDR2 FYNNEI, per germline. Deletions cut 11 bases from V and 0 bases from J, with 16 bases between. CDR3 size: 14 residues. The DNA of the CDR3 is TGTGCCTCTAGAGGCGGCCAGTACCAAGAGACCCAGTACTTC. It translates to CASRGGQYQETQYF.

The chain couples TRBV6-1 to TRBJ1-1; D perhaps matches TRBD1 (5 bases). Germline V lookup: CDR1 MNHNS, CDR2 SASEGT. V was cut by 7 bases and J by 0 bases, with 12 bases left in between. The CDR3 runs 14 residues. This CDR3 is CASTGGFMNTEAFF. The CDR3 coding sequence is TGTGCCAGCACCGGGGGATTCATGAACACTGAAGCTTTCTTT.

This chain links TRBV4-1 with TRBJ2-5, with no clear D. Trimming cost V 4 bases and J 5 bases, with 2 bases left between them. Germline V CDR1 and CDR2: MGHRA, YSYEKL. This CDR3 contains 10 residues. CDR3: CASSLETQYF. The CDR3 bases are TGCGCCAGCAGCCTGGAGACCCAGTACTTC.

In its sample, this clone was seen once. The chain carries TRBV7-2 and TRBJ1-3; a possible D gene is TRBD1 (6 bases). Germline CDR1 is SGHTA and CDR2 is FQGNSA. V shed 1 base and J shed 7 bases, with 20 bases lying between them. The CDR3 has 17 amino acids. The CDR3 region has the DNA TGTGCCAGCAGCTTAGGATCGGGGGGCCGTAAGATTAACACCATATATTTT. Its protein is CASSLGSGGRKINTIYF.

This chain links TRBV30 with TRBJ2-1; D is unclear. CDR3 length equals 15 residues. Trimming shortened V by 2 bases and J by 0 bases, and 11 bases separated the two germline ends. CDR1 and CDR2 (germline): GTSNPN, SVGIG (reference sequence). CDR3 sequence (DNA): TGTGCCTGGAGTACGACGGGCCTCTCCTACAATGAGCAGTTCTTC. This translates into CAWSTTGLSYNEQFF.